The clone carrying this T cell receptor beta chain was observed at least ten times. Its target is not known. The sample comes from a study of CD8 T cells in ankylosing spondylitis. One entry per CDR3 protein results from TCRdb running MiXCR on the 5' RACE reads. The table records about 240,000 distinct CDR3 sequences, about 10% of them present only once. Whole-study findings and limits: Clones linked to disease were reported to show significant enrichment in matched ankylosing spondylitis synovial fluid. Earlier studies detected some motif variants in reactive arthritis synovial fluid and blood.

The trim removed 0 bases at V and 6 bases at J, leaving 9 bases unmatched. The CDR3 is 18 amino acids. Germline V gene data show CDR1 as SGHAT and CDR2 as FQNNGV. The sequence came from a male donor with ankylosing spondylitis or in good health (not recorded which). The gene calls are TRBV11-2 and TRBJ2-1; the match to TRBD2 covers 12 bases. The material sequenced was blood, either unsorted or a sorted T cell fraction (not recorded which). The CDR3 DNA reads TGTGCCAGCAGCTTAGAGCTAGCGGGGGGGTCGATGGGCAATGAGCAGTTCTTC. Translated, it gives CASSLELAGGSMGNEQFF.